The 28 T cell receptor beta chains in this list originate from one sample, sequenced in a study of neurological immune-mediated disorders (dated by TCRdb to 2018 to 2020). The library relied on 5' RACE. Data came from an Illumina HiSeq 2500. TCRdb trimmed the raw reads at Q25, called clones with MiXCR and kept productive beta chains. Entries that share a CDR3 protein sequence are merged under the most common genes and DNA. For this sample there are 74,000 or so distinct CDR3 sequences; roughly 9.5% appear just once. The ten top clones hold 1.5% to 2% of the sample. Source material: PBMCs. These receptors were collected from a man in his fifties in good health.

Ten or more counts support this clonotype. J is TRBJ2-4 and V is TRBV20-1; 9 nucleotides agree with TRBD2. Germline assignment: CDR1 DFQATT and CDR2 SNEGSKA (reference sequence). This CDR3 comprises 18 residues. V trimming: 1 base; J trimming: 5 bases; junction bases outside the gene matches: 15. CDR3 sequence: CSARVYPSGVGGQNIQYF. CDR3 coding DNA: TGCAGTGCTAGAGTCTACCCTAGCGGGGTGGGAGGTCAAAACATTCAGTACTTC.

This clonotype was recorded many times. This chain links TRBV7-9 with TRBJ2-7; D is unclear. Germline V gene data show CDR1 as SEHNR and CDR2 as FQNEAQ (reference sequence). CDR3 size: 13 residues. V lost 5 bases to trimming and J lost 0 bases, with 8 bases between them. CDR3 amino acids: CASSPLTSYEQYF. The DNA for the CDR3 is TGTGCCAGCAGCCCGCTGACCTCCTACGAGCAGTACTTC.

There are many counts of this clonotype. The J gene is TRBJ2-7, the V gene TRBV10-3; perhaps TRBD2 as D (5 bases). There are 12 residues in the CDR3. Germline V gene lookup returns CDR1 ENHRY and CDR2 SYGVKD. Trimming pared 7 bases from V and 3 bases from J, leaving 10 bases between. The CDR3 protein is CAIKAEDYEQYF. CDR3 DNA: TGTGCCATCAAGGCGGAGGACTACGAGCAGTACTTC.

This clonotype was seen many times. J is TRBJ2-5 and V is TRBV20-1; maybe TRBD2 (6 bases). CDR1 DFQATT and CDR2 SNEGSKA come from the germline V gene (reference sequence). The CDR3 runs 12 residues. The V end was cut by 7 bases, the J end by 4 bases, with 13 bases between. DNA for the CDR3: TGCAGTGTTTTGACTAGGTTAGAGACCCAGTACTTC. Amino acid sequence: CSVLTRLETQYF.

This clonotype has at least ten counts. The chain carries TRBV6-6 and TRBJ2-3; D is unresolved. The germline CDR1 and CDR2 sequences are MNHNY and SVGAGI (reference sequence). The CDR3 loop spans 17 amino acids. V shed 6 bases and J shed 2 bases, with 21 bases lying between them. The DNA for the CDR3 is TGTGCCAGCAGAAATCCAAGAGGCACACGCCCCACAGATACGCAGTATTTT. Translated: CASRNPRGTRPTDTQYF.

This clonotype has only one observation. This may come from a read error, since a much larger clone is one base off. For the CDR3, the DNA is TGTGCCACCAGAGATTGGGGGCAGGTGAACACTGAAGCTTTCTTT. This translates into CATRDWGQVNTEAFF. The genes are TRBV28 and TRBJ1-1; possibly TRBD1 for D (6 bases). Germline CDR1 MDHEN, CDR2 SYDVKM. The CDR3 has 15 amino acids. With 10 bases removed from V and 0 bases from J, the gap between germline ends came to 18 bases. Drawing the rest from reference TRBV28 and TRBJ1-1, the complete variable domain is DVKVTQSSRYLVKRTGEKVFLECVQDMDHENMFWYRQDPGLGLRLIYFSYDVKMKEKGDIPEGYSVSREKKERFSLILESASTNQTSMYLCATRDWGQVNTEAFFGQGTRLTVV.

This clonotype was recorded many times. The chain is built from TRBV2 and TRBJ1-1, with 9 bases lining up with TRBD1. CDR3 length: 16 residues. Trimming cost V 6 bases and J 5 bases; bases outside gene matches: 13. CDR1 and CDR2 (germline): SNHLY, FYNNEI. The CDR3 DNA reads TGTGCCAGCAGAGCCGCCGCGGGACAGGGAGGGACTGAAGCTTTCTTT. Amino acid sequence: CASRAAAGQGGTEAFF.

This clonotype was counted many times. The chain combines TRBV20-1 with TRBJ2-7; 9 nucleotides align to TRBD2. CDR1 and CDR2 (germline): DFQATT, SNEGSKA (reference sequence). V lost 1 base and J lost 5; bases outside the gene matches: 9. The CDR3 loop spans 15 amino acids. CDR3 loop: CSARGIIAGANEQYF. Here the CDR3 DNA reads TGCAGTGCTAGAGGAATTATAGCGGGAGCCAACGAGCAGTACTTC.

A word on this clonotype: A clone one base away is much larger, so this may be a read error. The chain links TRBV6-6 to TRBJ2-3, with 8 bases fitting TRBD2. This CDR3 has 14 residues. CDR1 and CDR2 (germline): MNHNY, SVGAGI (reference sequence). DNA of the CDR3: TGTGTCAGCGCGGGGGGCCACAGCACAGATACGCAGTATTTT. The encoded protein is CVSAGGHSTDTQYF.

This clonotype was recorded at least ten times. CDR3 residues: CASSETSGTETQYF. CDR3 sequence (DNA): TGCGCCAGCAGCGAGACTAGCGGGACAGAGACCCAGTACTTC. This sequence joins TRBV5-1 and TRBJ2-5; TRBD2 aligns across 11 bases. Trimming removed 4 bases from V and 4 bases from J; junction bases left unmatched: 3. Germline CDR1 SGHRS, CDR2 YFSETQ. The CDR3 covers 14 residues.

The table lists this clonotype with many counts. Here the CDR3 reads CSAGDLLEQYF. For the CDR3, the DNA is TGCAGTGCTGGGGACCTCCTCGAGCAGTACTTC. The chain combines TRBV20-1 with TRBJ2-7; the D gene could be TRBD1 or TRBD2 (5 bases each). Trimming took off 5 bases at V and 6 bases at J, with 11 bases between the two ends. The CDR3 has 11 residues. Per germline, CDR1 DFQATT and CDR2 SNEGSKA (reference sequence).

This clonotype has a count of ten or more. J is TRBJ2-1 and V is TRBV5-1; maybe TRBD2 (5 bases). Per the germline V gene, CDR1 is SGHRS and CDR2 is YFSETQ. Trimming took 0 bases from V and 10 from J, leaving 14 bases between them. The CDR3 length is 14 residues. The CDR3 nucleotides read TGCGCCAGCAGCTTGGCCGGGGATAAACAGGAGCAGTTCTTC. Amino acid sequence: CASSLAGDKQEQFF.

Remarks on this clonotype: Because the CDR3 is missing its conserved closing phenylalanine or tryptophan, this is likely a read error. This sequence joins TRBV10-3 and TRBJ1-1, with a weak D call TRBD1 (6 bases). Looked up from germline, CDR1 is ENHRY and CDR2 is SYGVKD. Trimming left V 2 bases short and J 2 bases short, with 12 bases between. The CDR3 runs to 15 residues. CDR3 sequence: CAISEPGDLNTEAFL. The CDR3 nucleotides are TGTGCCATCAGTGAGCCAGGGGACCTTAACACTGAAGCTTTCCTT.

This clonotype has at least ten counts. The chain uses TRBV20-1 and TRBJ1-1; D may be TRBD1 (5 bases). CDR3 length: 14 residues. V was clipped by 1 base and J by 5 bases, with 14 bases between them. The germline gives CDR1 DFQATT, CDR2 SNEGSKA (reference sequence). CDR3 sequence (DNA): TGCAGTGCTAGAGTTGGGGACCCGGGGACTGAAGCTTTCTTT. It codes for CSARVGDPGTEAFF.

There are many counts of this clonotype. The V call is TRBV4-2, the J call TRBJ2-7; D uncertain. This CDR3 contains 14 residues. V shed 0 bases and J shed 2 bases, with 8 bases lying between them. Germline-derived CDR1 and CDR2 are LGHNA and YNFKEQ. The CDR3 bases are TGTGCCAGCAGCCAAGATAACCCGGCCTACGAGCAGTACTTC. Amino acid sequence: CASSQDNPAYEQYF.

This clonotype was seen at least ten times. The V gene is TRBV5-1, the J gene TRBJ2-3, with D possibly TRBD1 on 5 matching bases. The germline V and J ends were trimmed by 2 bases and 3 bases, with 13 bases remaining between them. The CDR3 extends over 15 amino acids. Germline V gene data show CDR1 as SGHRS and CDR2 as YFSETQ. As DNA, the CDR3 is TGCGCCAGCAGCTTAACAGGTGTCGTGACAGATACGCAGTATTTT. This gives the protein CASSLTGVVTDTQYF.

This clonotype was counted at least ten times. The V gene is TRBV20-1, the J gene TRBJ2-1; no reliable D call. Trimming took 6 bases from V and 0 from J, leaving 12 bases between them. Germline V lookup: CDR1 DFQATT, CDR2 SNEGSKA (reference sequence). CDR3 size: 14 residues. DNA for the CDR3: TGCAGTGCCGAGCCCCAAAGCTCCTACAATGAGCAGTTCTTC. Its protein is CSAEPQSSYNEQFF.

This chain links TRBV20-1 with TRBJ2-1; TRBD2 aligns across 11 bases. V lost 3 bases to trimming and J lost 8 bases; unmatched junction nucleotides: 9. Germline V gives CDR1 DFQATT, CDR2 SNEGSKA (reference sequence). The CDR3 is 15 amino acids. CDR3 in DNA: TGCAGTGCTAGGAGAACTAGCGGGAGCTTCGATGAGCAGTTCTTC. Its translation is CSARRTSGSFDEQFF.

This clonotype was seen at least ten times. The genes are TRBV4-3 and TRBJ2-1; D remains ambiguous. Germline CDR1 is LGHNA and CDR2 is YSLEER. The V and J ends lost 4 bases and 9 bases respectively, with 10 bases between them. CDR3 length equals 12 residues. CDR3 amino acids: CASSPLRGEQFF. CDR3 in DNA: TGCGCCAGCAGCCCGCTTCGAGGTGAGCAGTTCTTC.

This clonotype was seen many times. V gene TRBV18 combines with J gene TRBJ1-1; TRBD1 matches 11 bases. J was trimmed by 4 bases and V by 4 bases; bases with no gene match: 8. Germline CDR1 reads KGHSH; CDR2 reads LQKENI. This CDR3 has 16 residues. CDR3 protein: CASSLNEDRGPTEAFF. As DNA, the CDR3 is TGTGCCAGCTCACTAAATGAGGACAGGGGGCCCACTGAAGCTTTCTTT. Drawing the rest from reference TRBV18 and TRBJ1-1, the complete variable domain is NAGVMQNPRHLVRRRGQEARLRCSPMKGHSHVYWYRQLPEEGLKFMVYLQKENIIDESGMPKERFSAEFPKEGPSILRIQQVVRGDSAAYFCASSLNEDRGPTEAFFGQGTRLTVV.

This rearrangement joins TRBV7-8 to TRBJ1-6; the match to TRBD1 covers 8 bases. The CDR3 totals 14 residues. CDR1 and CDR2 from the germline V gene are SGHVS and FQNEAQ. V lost 3 bases to trimming and J lost 8 bases; unmatched junction nucleotides: 3. CDR3 in amino acids: CASSFGQGDSPLHF. The CDR3 DNA is TGTGCCAGCAGCTTCGGACAGGGTGATTCACCCCTCCACTTT.

The rearrangement uses TRBV7-9 and TRBJ1-1, with 7 bases lining up with TRBD1. The CDR3 has 14 amino acids. Germline-derived CDR1 and CDR2 are SEHNR and FQNEAQ (reference sequence). J lost 4 bases, V lost 3 bases, and 5 bases had no gene match. CDR3: CASSFTGVATEAFF. The DNA for the CDR3 is TGTGCCAGCAGCTTTACAGGGGTAGCCACTGAAGCTTTCTTT.

In this sample, this clonotype turned up a few times. CDR3 sequence reads: CASSKIQADLSYEQYF. The DNA of the CDR3 is TGTGCCAGCAGCAAAATCCAAGCGGACCTATCCTACGAGCAGTACTTC. V usage is TRBV21-1 and J usage is TRBJ2-7; the table names TRBD2, a call not compared with the DNA. TRBV21-1 is tagged as a pseudogene. The CDR3 is 16 amino acids.

The sample holds many counts of this clonotype. This chain links TRBV12-5 with TRBJ2-1; perhaps D is TRBD1 or TRBD2 (5 bases each). The germline CDR1 and CDR2 sequences are LGHNT and FRNRAP. Trimming removed 6 bases at V and 6 bases at J, with 15 bases between. This CDR3 contains 14 residues. The CDR3 loop is CASGPTGAGNEQFF. The CDR3 DNA sequence: TGTGCTAGTGGCCCGACCGGGGCCGGCAATGAGCAGTTCTTC.

In this sample, this clonotype turned up many times. V gene TRBV10-2 combines with J gene TRBJ2-7; a possible D gene is TRBD1 (5 bases). From germline, CDR1 is WSHSY and CDR2 SAAADI. V gave up 6 bases and J gave up 0 bases, with 9 bases separating them. The CDR3 extends over 13 amino acids. CDR3 DNA sequence: TGCGCCAGCAGGCCCCAGGGCTCCTACGAGCAGTACTTC. It is translated as CASRPQGSYEQYF.

This clonotype was seen repeatedly, ten times or more. The chain employs TRBV15 and TRBJ2-1, with 8 bases lining up with TRBD1. Germline lookup yields CDR1 LNHNV and CDR2 YYDKDF (reference sequence). The ends lost 5 bases at V and 4 bases at J; junction bases unmatched: 7. The CDR3 sequence is 15 residues long. The CDR3 loop is CATSPGTGEYNEQFF. The CDR3 DNA reads as TGTGCCACCAGCCCCGGGACAGGAGAATACAATGAGCAGTTCTTC.

This clonotype has a count of ten or more. The chain links TRBV12-3 or TRBV12-4 to TRBJ1-6; D is unclear. This CDR3 has 13 residues. V shed 4 bases and J shed 11 bases, with 12 bases lying between them. CDR3 DNA: TGTGCCAGCAGTTGGAGCGGGGTGACACCCCTCCACTTT. Translating gives CASSWSGVTPLHF.

The CDR3 loop reads CSASQGGTEAFF. The CDR3 DNA reads TGCAGCGCCTCCCAGGGGGGCACTGAAGCTTTCTTT. This chain connects TRBV29-1 to TRBJ1-1; 7 bases fit TRBD1. The CDR3 contains 12 residues. Germline V gene data show CDR1 as SQVTM and CDR2 as ANQGSEA. V gave up 7 bases and J gave up 4 bases; unmatched junction bases: 6.